This is a list of T cell receptor beta chains from one sample in a study of cytomegalovirus exposure and HLA in healthy donors. Here immunoSEQ multiplex PCR was the method, and the copy in TCRdb shows in-frame clones only, minus some. The sample contains over 100,000 clones, about 80% of which appear only once. Sequenced sample: PBMCs. Receptors originate from a man aged 30 to 45 in good health and CMV-seronegative. CDR3s include the opening cysteine and the closing phenylalanine or tryptophan. D genes are given only for firm matches. A clone size is listed for some rows: how often the clone was seen (once, few, many), or a class if it is expanded.

TRBJ1-5,.,.,TRBV28,TGTGCCAGCAGTGGGCTTCTTAGCAATCAGCCCCAGCATTTT,CASSGLLSNQPQHF
TRBJ2-1,TRBD2,.,TRBV10-3,TGTGCCATCAGTGAGTTAGGACTAGCGGAGTTCTTC,CAISELGLAEFF
TRBJ1-6,.,.,TRBV7-8,TGTGCCAGCAGCTTAGCGCGGGATAGTTCACCCCTCCACTTT,CASSLARDSSPLHF
TRBJ2-3,.,.,TRBV4-3,TGCGCCAGCAGCCAAGAGGGGGCTAGCACAGATACGCAGTATTTT,CASSQEGASTDTQYF
TRBJ1-1,.,.,TRBV7-9,TGTGCCAGCAGCTTAGACGGGGGATTAGGCACTGAAGCTTTCTTT,CASSLDGGLGTEAFF
TRBJ2-7,.,.,TRBV13,TGTGCCAGCAGTCAACCCCGAGGGAACCGTCCCTACGAGCAGTACTTC,CASSQPRGNRPYEQYF
TRBJ1-2,TRBD1,.,TRBV9,TGTGCCAGCAGCCCATCGACAGGGATTCTCTACGGCTACACCTTC,CASSPSTGILYGYTF
TRBJ2-3,.,.,TRBV25-1,TGTGCCAGCGGACGGGGAATCAAAAGAGAGGATACGCAGTATTTT,CASGRGIKREDTQYF
TRBJ2-7,.,.,TRBV29-1,TGCAGCGTTGTGGAGGTGGGCGAGCAGTACTTC,CSVVEVGEQYF
TRBJ2-2,.,.,TRBV29-1,TGCAGCGTGCCTGGACTGAAGAACACCGGGGAGCTGTTTTTT,CSVPGLKNTGELFF
TRBJ1-4,.,.,TRBV28,TGTGCCAGCAGCCAACTGGGACAACTAAATGAAAAACTGTTTTTT,CASSQLGQLNEKLFF
TRBJ2-1,.,.,TRBV7-6,TGTGCCAGCAGACACAACCCAGGGCTGCTGAATGAGCAGTTCTTC,CASRHNPGLLNEQFF
TRBJ2-2,TRBD1,.,TRBV7-2,TGTGCCAGCAGCTATGGGACAGGGTTAACCGGGGAGCTGTTTTTT,CASSYGTGLTGELFF
TRBJ1-5,.,few,TRBV4-1,TGCGCCAGCAGCCAAGACCCAGGGGATAATCAGCCCCAGCATTTT,CASSQDPGDNQPQHF
TRBJ1-4,.,.,TRBV7-9,TGTGCCAGCAGCTTAGCGCGGGAAAAACTGTTTTTT,CASSLAREKLFF
TRBJ2-2,TRBD2,few,TRBV25-1,TGTGCCAGCAGTACCCGAGCGGGGGGGCAAACCGGGGAGCTGTTTTTT,CASSTRAGGQTGELFF
TRBJ2-5,.,.,TRBV10-2,TGCGCCAGCAGTGGACAGCAAGAGACCCAGTACTTC,CASSGQQETQYF
TRBJ2-7,TRBD2,once,TRBV6-1,TGTGCCAGCAGAATCCTCGGGGGGGAGCAGTACTTC,CASRILGGEQYF
TRBJ2-7,TRBD1,.,TRBV5-4,TGTGCCAGCAGCGGAAGGAAAACCGGGACAGTAAACCCTAAGTTGTACTTC,CASSGRKTGTVNPKLYF
TRBJ2-1,.,.,TRBV5-1,TGCGCCAGCAGCTTGGCCGCGACTAACTACAATGAGCAGTTCTTC,CASSLAATNYNEQFF
TRBJ2-5,.,.,TRBV5-6,TGTGCCAGCAGCTACGATCCAGCGGTTTTCCCTGGGAAAGAGCAGTACTTC,CASSYDPAVFPGKEQYF
TRBJ1-4,TRBD1,.,TRBV28,TGTGCCAGCAGTCTGACAGGGTTACGGGAAAAACTGTTTTTT,CASSLTGLREKLFF